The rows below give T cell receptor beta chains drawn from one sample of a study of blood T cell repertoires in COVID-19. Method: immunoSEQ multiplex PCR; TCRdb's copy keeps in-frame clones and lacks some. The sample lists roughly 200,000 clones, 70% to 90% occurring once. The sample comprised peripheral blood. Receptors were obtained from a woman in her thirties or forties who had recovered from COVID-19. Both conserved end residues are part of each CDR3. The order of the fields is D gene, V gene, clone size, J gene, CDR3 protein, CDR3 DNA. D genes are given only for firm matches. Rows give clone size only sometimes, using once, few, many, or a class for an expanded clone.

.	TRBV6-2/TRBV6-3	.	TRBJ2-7	CASSHQTTGEYEQYF	TGTGCCAGCAGTCACCAGACCACCGGGGAATACGAGCAGTACTTC
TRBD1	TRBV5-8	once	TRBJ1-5	CASSLEGQGHQPQHF	TGTGCCAGCAGCTTAGAGGGACAGGGTCATCAGCCCCAGCATTTT
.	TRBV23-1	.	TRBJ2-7	CASTNGCGDKGDEQYF	TGCGCCAGCACGAACGGGTGTGGTGATAAGGGAGACGAGCAGTACTTC
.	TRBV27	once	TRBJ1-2	CASSLSRGADGYTF	TGTGCCAGCAGTTTATCGAGAGGTGCGGATGGCTACACCTTC
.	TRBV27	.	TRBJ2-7	CASSLSPRDEQYF	TGTGCCAGCAGTTTATCACCCAGGGACGAGCAGTACTTC
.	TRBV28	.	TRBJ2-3	CASSFTGKAPDTQYF	TGTGCCAGCAGTTTCACCGGGAAGGCTCCGGATACGCAGTATTTT
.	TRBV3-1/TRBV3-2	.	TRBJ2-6	CASSQDRGGIAGANVLTF	TGTGCCAGCAGCCAAGATAGGGGGGGAATCGCTGGGGCCAACGTCCTGACTTTC
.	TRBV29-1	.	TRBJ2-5	CSVYRVGETQYF	TGCAGCGTGTACAGGGTTGGGGAGACCCAGTACTTC
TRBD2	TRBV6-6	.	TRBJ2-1	CASTMGLAGGNEQFF	TGTGCCAGCACTATGGGACTAGCGGGAGGCAATGAGCAGTTCTTC
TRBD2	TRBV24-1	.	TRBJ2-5	CATILRLGTSGRVQETQYF	TGTGCCACCATCCTCAGACTTGGGACTAGCGGGAGGGTCCAAGAGACCCAGTACTTC
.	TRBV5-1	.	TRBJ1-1	CASSPSTYVGGNTEAFF	TGCGCCAGCAGCCCATCAACCTACGTAGGGGGGAACACTGAAGCTTTCTTT
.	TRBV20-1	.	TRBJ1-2	CSASRAGYYTF	TGCAGTGCTAGTAGGGCAGGGTACTACACCTTC
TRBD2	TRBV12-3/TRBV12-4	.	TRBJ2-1	CATRAGLDNEQFF	TGTGCCACCCGGGCGGGACTAGACAATGAGCAGTTCTTC
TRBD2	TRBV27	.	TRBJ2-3	CASRGLAVSTDTQYF	TGTGCCAGCAGAGGACTAGCGGTTAGCACAGATACGCAGTATTTT
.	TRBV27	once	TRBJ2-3	CASRNKGGASTDTQYF	TGTGCCAGCCGGAATAAAGGCGGCGCTAGCACAGATACGCAGTATTTT
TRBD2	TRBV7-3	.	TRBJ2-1	CASSTTGTSGYEQFF	TGTGCCAGCAGCACCACTGGGACTAGCGGCTATGAGCAGTTCTTC
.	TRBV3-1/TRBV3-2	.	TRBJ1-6	CASSQATGSPLHF	TGTGCCAGCAGCCAGGCTACAGGGTCACCCCTCCACTTT
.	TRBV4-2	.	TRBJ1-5	CASSQELAQNQPQHF	TGTGCCAGCAGCCAAGAGTTGGCACAAAATCAGCCCCAGCATTTT
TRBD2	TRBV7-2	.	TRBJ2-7	CASSLPGGGEQYF	TGTGCCAGCAGCTTGCCGGGAGGGGGGGAGCAGTACTTC
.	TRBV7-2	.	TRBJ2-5	CASSLTPRGATQYF	TGTGCCAGCAGCCTAACACCCAGGGGTGCGACCCAGTACTTC
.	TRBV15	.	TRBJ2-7	CATAVLSGTSKSYEQYF	TGTGCCACCGCCGTGTTATCGGGGACTTCAAAATCCTACGAGCAGTACTTC
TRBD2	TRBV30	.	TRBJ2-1	CAWTKGTSGIGNEQFF	TGTGCCTGGACCAAGGGGACTAGCGGGATCGGCAATGAGCAGTTCTTC
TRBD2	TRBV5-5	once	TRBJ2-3	CASSLAGGGDTQYF	TGTGCCAGCAGCTTGGCCGGGGGGGGTGATACGCAGTATTTT
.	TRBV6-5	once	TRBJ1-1	CASSYSGRPEAFF	TGTGCCAGCAGTTACTCGGGCAGACCTGAAGCTTTCTTT
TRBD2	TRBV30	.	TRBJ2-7	CAWSNDGLASYEQYF	TGTGCCTGGAGCAATGACGGACTAGCGTCCTACGAGCAGTACTTC
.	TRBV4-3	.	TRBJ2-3	CASSQGRGDTQYF	TGCGCCAGCAGCCAAGGACGGGGGGATACGCAGTATTTT
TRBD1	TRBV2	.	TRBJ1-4	CASRDRQGANEKLFF	TGTGCCAGCAGGGACCGACAGGGGGCTAATGAAAAACTGTTTTTT
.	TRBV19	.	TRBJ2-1	CASSILAFANEQFF	TGTGCCAGTAGTATTTTGGCTTTCGCCAATGAGCAGTTCTTC
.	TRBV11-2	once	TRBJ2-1	CASSLGTSNNEQFF	TGTGCCAGCAGCTTAGGAACTAGCAACAATGAGCAGTTCTTC
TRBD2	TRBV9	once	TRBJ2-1	CASSVELASGRRYNEQFF	TGTGCCAGCAGCGTAGAGCTAGCTAGCGGGAGGAGATACAATGAGCAGTTCTTC
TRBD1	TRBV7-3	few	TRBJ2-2	CASSSGTANTGELFF	TGTGCCAGCAGCTCCGGGACAGCAAACACCGGGGAGCTGTTTTTT
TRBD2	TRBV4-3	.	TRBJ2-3	CASSQGTRSTDTQYF	TGCGCCAGCAGCCAAGGGACTAGGAGCACAGATACGCAGTATTTT
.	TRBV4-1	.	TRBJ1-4	CASSQDYRRSEKLFF	TGCGCCAGCAGCCAAGACTATCGGAGGAGTGAAAAACTGTTTTTT
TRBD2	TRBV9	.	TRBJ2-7	CASSIGLAEFYEQYF	TGTGCCAGCAGCATCGGACTAGCGGAATTTTACGAGCAGTACTTC
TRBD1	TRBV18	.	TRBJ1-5	CASSEGARYQPQHF	TGTGCCAGCTCAGAGGGGGCCAGGTATCAGCCCCAGCATTTT
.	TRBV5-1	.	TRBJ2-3	CASSLEGRGADTQYF	TGCGCCAGCAGCTTGGAGGGCAGGGGCGCAGATACGCAGTATTTT